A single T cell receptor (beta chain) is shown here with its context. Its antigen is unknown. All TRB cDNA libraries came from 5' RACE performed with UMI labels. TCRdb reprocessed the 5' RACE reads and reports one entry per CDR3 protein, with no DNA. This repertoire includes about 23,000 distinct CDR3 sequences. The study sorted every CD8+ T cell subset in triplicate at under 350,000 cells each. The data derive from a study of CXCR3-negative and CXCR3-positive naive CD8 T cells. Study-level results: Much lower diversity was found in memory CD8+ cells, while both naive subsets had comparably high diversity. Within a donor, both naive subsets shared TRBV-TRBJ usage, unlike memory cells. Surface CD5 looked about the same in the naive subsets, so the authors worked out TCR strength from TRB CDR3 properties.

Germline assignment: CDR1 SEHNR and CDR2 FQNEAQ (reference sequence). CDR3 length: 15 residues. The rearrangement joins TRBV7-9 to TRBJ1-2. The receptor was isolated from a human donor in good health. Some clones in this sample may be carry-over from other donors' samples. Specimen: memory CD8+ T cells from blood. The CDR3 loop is CASSLVGELIYGYTF.